Below, 3 T cell receptor beta chains from the same sample are listed, as sequenced in a study of shared clonotypes between healthy human individuals. Profiled with immunoSEQ multiplex PCR; TCRdb holds only in-frame clones, not every one. The repertoire includes roughly 2,500,000 clones, over 85% of them detected once, and approximately 0.37% sits in the top ten. Sequencing used naive CD4+ T cells from PBMCs. Regarding subset: CD45RA+ positively selected. Receptors were obtained from a man aged 18 to 29 in good health. Some clones in this sample may be carry-over from other donors' samples.

With respect to this clone: An end of the junction does not agree with germline; a read error may underlie this. The rearrangement links TRBV30 to TRBJ2-7; 11 bases align to TRBD2. This CDR3 has 13 amino acids. Germline V lookup: CDR1 GTSNPN, CDR2 SVGIG (reference sequence). CDR3: CAWSATDSGRARF. CDR3 sequence (DNA): TGTGCCTGGAGTGCCACTGATAGCGGGAGGGCCCGTTTC.

V is TRBV5-1 and J is TRBJ2-7; D is perhaps TRBD1 or TRBD2 (6 bases each). The germline gives CDR1 SGHRS, CDR2 YFSETQ. The V and J ends lost 0 bases and 0 bases respectively, with 16 bases between them. This CDR3 is 17 amino acids long. The chain's CDR3 is CASSLVLDGGFSYEQYF. CDR3 DNA: TGCGCCAGCAGCTTGGTATTAGACGGGGGCTTCTCCTACGAGCAGTACTTC.

The rearrangement joins TRBV15 to TRBJ2-7, with 8 bases lining up with TRBD1. CDR3 length equals 18 residues. CDR1 is LNHNV and CDR2 is YYDKDF in the germline V gene (reference sequence). V was pared by 2 bases and J by 0 bases, with 12 bases of the junction left unmatched. CDR3 sequence (DNA): TGTGCCACCAGCAGACGCCCCCTGACAGGGGCGGGCTCCTACGAGCAGTACTTC. Translation: CATSRRPLTGAGSYEQYF. Full variable domain (remainder filled in from reference TRBV15 and TRBJ2-7): DAMVIQNPRYQVTQFGKPVTLSCSQTLNHNVMYWYQQKSSQAPKLLFHYYDKDFNNEADTPDNFQSRRPNTSFCFLDIRSPGLGDTAMYLCATSRRPLTGAGSYEQYFGPGTRLTVT.